This T cell receptor (beta chain) is from a study of cytomegalovirus exposure and HLA in healthy donors (dated by TCRdb to the late 2010s). In terms of the full investigation: An earlier analysis of some 600 of the donors reported over 250 Gb of sequence data and roughly 120 million unique TCR beta sequences obtained from about 170 million T cells. About 300 gigabases of sequencing data and some 85 million unique TCR sequences were included in an early release covering over 600 HLA-typed donors. Of the roughly 400 genotyped donors, roughly 80% fell in the genetic ancestry cluster associated with self-reported Caucasian donors. The study aimed to test whether cataloging public T cell receptors could reveal signatures of past pathogen exposure. The study profiled the T cell repertoires of under 700 subjects by immunosequencing and related them to cytomegalovirus serostatus. A separate validation cohort of 100 to 150 different subjects was used in addition to the 666-subject first cohort. High-throughput TCR immunosequencing, statistical association of individual TCRs with disease status, and machine learning were combined to predict cytomegalovirus infection status. A later analysis re-examined previously published TCR beta repertoires from 500 to 700 donors and added high-resolution HLA genotyping to investigate patterns of TCR occurrence. The later analysis used no new phenotypic data to find candidate immune exposures, relying instead on TCR beta sequences and their occurrence across donors. An earlier analysis of about 600 of the donors used high-throughput TCR beta sequencing to judge whether each TCR beta V gene segment behaved as functional or pseudogenic. Donor age, sex, ethnicity and CMV serostatus were compiled alongside the repertoire data. Genome-wide SNP genotypes for about 60% of the roughly 700 donors were used in a later genetic analysis, which treated that subset as a discovery cohort. Every repertoire in the discovery cohort had been generated on one and the same sequencing platform. HLA typing included class I and class II loci at four-digit resolution. Typing coverage varied by locus: roughly 620-640 donors for A, B, C, DRB1 and DQB1; approximately 500 for DQA1; more than 600 for DPA1; some 470 for DPB1. Because of strong linkage in the cohort, roughly five DR-DQ haplotypes were treated as single units for association and clustering. Among 300 to 450 genotyped donors of the cohort, an average of about 240,000 unique TCR beta nucleotide sequences were sequenced per donor, approximately 20% of them non-productive.

Points the paper makes about the study in general: A later genetic analysis reported fewer N-insertions in productive TCRs among donors in an Asian-associated ancestry cluster than the roughly 700-donor mean. The 87-base-pair reads could not distinguish some IMGT-functional V segments, including TRBV6-2 and TRBV6-3, so those segments were excluded. Compared with equally common non-associated chains, HLA-associated TCR beta chains in a later analysis were more clonally expanded and had lower generation probabilities. In vitro tests confirmed that a few of the cytomegalovirus-associated TCR beta chains recognize cytomegalovirus antigens. In a later analysis, most CMV-associated TCR beta chains were found to appear HLA-restricted, with HLA associations seemingly driven largely by CMV exposure. The authors suggested that the approach could potentially be extended to other disease states and immunological phenotypes. Several of the top co-occurrence clusters appeared to be linked to parvovirus B19, influenza, CMV and Epstein-Barr virus, according to a later analysis. The earlier analysis of 450 to 700 of the donors excluded 15 to 20 rarely observed V segments, including chromosome 9 orphons, because counts were too low. A further reported finding was that TCR beta sequences accurately predicted the HLA-A and HLA-B alleles for most subjects in the first cohort. This cohort had only TCR beta chains sequenced, and the lack of alpha or paired-chain data limited which features could be detected. CMV serostatus was the only immune exposure information available for the cohort. Strong co-occurrence of HLA alleles, especially DR and DQ, made assigning TCR associations to individual alleles difficult. An association between a missense DCLRE1C variant and V-gene and J-gene trimming of TCR beta chains was found in a later genetic analysis and replicated in an independent cohort. In an earlier analysis of some 500 of the donors, most TCR beta V segments were observed in productive rearrangements about 90% or about 30% of the time, broadly matching IMGT annotations. The classifier was reported to diagnose cytomegalovirus status with high specificity and sensitivity in both the original cohort and the validation cohort. In a later analysis, 16,951 TCR beta sequences were associated with specific HLA alleles at a false discovery rate of 0.05. Presence/absence analyses assumed roughly uniform sequencing depth across donors, an assumption that may not hold. While some public TCRs were present in many individuals, most TCR sequences turned up only very rarely across donors. Correlated functional status among segregating V segments might be attributable to linkage disequilibrium, but an unknown experimental factor could not be ruled out. HLA typing was unavailable for some donors at each locus, so association tests used only the typed subset. According to a later analysis, TCR association rates differed among HLA loci, with DRB1 alleles showing the most associated TCRs and HLA-C alleles showing the fewest. The study listed approximately 150 TCR beta chains as associated with cytomegalovirus. A cluster of highly shared sequence variants was judged likely to represent a technical artifact of the sequencing pipeline.

The library came from the immunoSEQ multiplex PCR assay. For the multiplex PCR, a mixture combining 60 forward primers for TCR Vbeta segments and 13 reverse primers for TCR Jbeta segments was used. The CDR3 region of rearranged TCR beta genes was amplified from genomic DNA by a multiplex PCR assay. The amplified TCR beta libraries were sequenced on the Illumina HiSeq System as 87-base-pair reads. Concerning the study's data processing: A later analysis counted approximately 74 million unique TCR beta chains across the 700 or so repertoires, and 10 million to 12 million of these chains were shared by at least two donors. Raw reads were error-corrected and collapsed into unique sequences by a nearest-neighbor algorithm in which closely related sequences were merged to remove PCR and sequencing errors. CDR3 sequences were aligned to IMGT reference sequences to assign V, D and J gene segments. For a sequence to be retained, a match of at least six nucleotides to both a V gene segment and a J gene segment was required. Rearrangements were classified as productive when the CDR3 lacked stop codons and remained in frame with V and J, and all other rearrangements were classified as non-productive. Following IMGT convention, CDR3 was defined as the stretch from the second conserved V-encoded cysteine to the conserved J-encoded phenylalanine. The earlier analysis of about 570 of the donors excluded any sequence lacking an unambiguous match to a single V gene segment. An earlier analysis of 500 to 600 of the donors classified V segments as functional when productive rearrangements were above 56.7% and as segregating when the standard deviation between donors was above 5%. To diagnose cytomegalovirus status from the catalog of TCR beta chain sequences, a statistical classification framework was built. A later analysis assigned V and J genes by comparing TCR nucleotide sequences with IMGT/GENE-DB human TR gene sequences. In a later analysis, CDR3 sequences and most-parsimonious VDJ recombination scenarios were assigned using the TCRdist pipeline. In a later analysis, every TCR beta chain was defined by the combination of its CDR3 amino acid sequence and its V-gene family, and reads without a unique V-gene family were dropped. To address suspected cross-contamination and a sequencing artifact, a later analysis removed around 600 highly shared, low-generation-probability nucleotide sequences. In a later analysis, a clonal expansion index for each public chain was calculated from normalized within-repertoire ranks of inferred template counts. In a later analysis, generation probabilities were computed using a VDJ recombination model fitted to out-of-frame rearrangements, and the results were checked against IGoR. A later analysis scored TCR-TCR, TCR-HLA and TCR-CMV co-occurrence with hypergeometric tests, applying a repertoire-size bias correction to TCR pairs. In a later analysis, false discovery rates were estimated by permuting HLA or CMV assignments 20 times. A later analysis grouped co-occurring TCRs with DBSCAN, adding TCRdist sequence similarity when clustering within HLA-allele-positive subsets. Co-occurrence clustering excluded repertoires with fewer than 30,000 or more than 120,000 public chains, plus five with anomalous nucleotide sharing. TCRdb stores this immuneACCESS table with in-frame sequences only. Part of the clones is absent; in the studies checked, under half of the shortfall reflects unresolved V genes, and no reason is known for the rest. For V, J and clone size, that table is used; D and trimming come from the DNA. For this sample the table gives 100,000 or so clones, of which 75% to 85% were detected only once. Clones ranked in the top ten supply less than 1.5% of the sample.

As to this clone: This clone's antigen is unknown. It has no much larger one-base neighbor in the sample; base qualities were not kept.

In total, approximately 610 healthy bone marrow donors made up the cohort. All cohort members were sampled while nominally healthy, although unrecorded immune exposures were likely present. The donor was CMV seronegative and belonged to the group of roughly 330 seronegative cohort members. Every donor gave a peripheral blood sample, and the peripheral blood mononuclear cells from that sample were used for TCR beta sequencing. The Qiagen DNeasy Blood Extraction Kit was used to extract genomic DNA from the blood cell samples. Via the germline V gene, CDR1 is SGHRS and CDR2 YFSETQ. Spanning cysteine to phenylalanine, the CDR3 consists of 13 amino acids. Of all the DNA, just the CDR3 is kept, 39 bases in frame from base 1. V is shortened by 5 bases, J by 7 bases, and the region joining them spans 10 bases.

The sequence is built from TRBV5-1 and TRBJ1-6, with the D gene not confidently named. This TCR was sampled from a woman under 30 in good health and CMV-seronegative. The specimen sequenced was PBMCs. The sequenced DNA: TGCGCCAGCAGTATGGACTCAAATTCACCCCTCCACTTT. This translates into CASSMDSNSPLHF.